The 22 T cell receptor beta chains below all came from one sample that was sequenced in a study of shared clonotypes between healthy human individuals. Assay used: immunoSEQ multiplex PCR; TCRdb lists only in-frame clones, some missing. The table records about 2.4 million clones, over 85% of them present only once. Sequences were obtained from naive CD4+ T cells from PBMCs. Subset noted: CD45RA+ positively selected. These receptors were obtained from a man aged 18 to 29 in good health. Some clones in this sample may be carry-over from other donors' samples.

The rearrangement joins TRBV5-6 to TRBJ2-1; TRBD2 agrees at 8 bases. The CDR3 consists of 14 residues. The J segment lost 7 bases and the V segment lost 6 bases, leaving 9 bases of the junction unmatched. CDR1 and CDR2 from the germline V gene are SGHDT and YYEEEE. The CDR3 sequence is CASNQAGVRNEQFF. In DNA, the CDR3 is TGTGCCAGCAACCAAGCGGGAGTGCGTAATGAGCAGTTCTTC.

The J gene is TRBJ2-1, the V gene TRBV10-3; TRBD2 matches at 14 bases. This CDR3 has 16 residues. Unmatched junction bases numbered 8, after V lost 6 bases and J lost 7 bases. Per the germline V gene, CDR1 is ENHRY and CDR2 is SYGVKD. The chain's CDR3 is CAISNPGLAGANEQFF. CDR3 bases: TGTGCCATCAGCAACCCGGGACTAGCGGGAGCTAATGAGCAGTTCTTC.

CDR3 DNA sequence: TGTGCCAGCAGCCCCCGGACTAGCGGGAGGGCGGGCACCGGGGAGCTGTTTTTT. This codes for CASSPRTSGRAGTGELFF. The chain employs TRBV7-6 and TRBJ2-2; TRBD2 matches at 15 bases. The germline V gene has CDR1 SGHVS and CDR2 FNYEAQ. The ends lost 5 bases at V and 4 bases at J; junction bases unmatched: 8. This CDR3 is 18 amino acids long.

This clone was detected a few times. J is TRBJ1-1 and V is TRBV29-1; no firm D call. Germline V gene sequence: CDR1 SQVTM, CDR2 ANQGSEA. This CDR3 region has 13 residues. The ends were cut back, 0 bases at V and 1 base at J, with 6 bases in the middle. CDR3 nucleotides: TGCAGCGTTGAAGATTTCTCGAACACTGAAGCTTTCTTT. Translated: CSVEDFSNTEAFF.

The rearrangement links TRBV2 to TRBJ1-3; D perhaps matches TRBD1 (6 bases). Trimming took 5 bases from V and 2 from J, leaving 13 bases between them. This CDR3 contains 15 residues. The germline gives CDR1 SNHLY, CDR2 FYNNEI. The CDR3 bases are TGTGCCAGCAGTACAGGACAGTCCCCTGGAAACACCATATATTTT. Protein: CASSTGQSPGNTIYF. The entire variable domain, with the rest obtained from reference TRBV2 and TRBJ1-3, is as follows: EPEVTQTPSHQVTQMGQEVILRCVPISNHLYFYWYRQILGQKVEFLVSFYNNEISEKSEIFDDQFSVERPDGSNFTLKIRSTKLEDSAMYFCASSTGQSPGNTIYFGEGSWLTVV.

The rearrangement uses TRBV7-2 and TRBJ2-1, with a tentative D call TRBD1 (6 bases). This CDR3 comprises 16 residues. V lost 5 bases and J lost 2, with 16 bases in between. Germline-derived CDR1 and CDR2 are SGHTA and FQGNSA. The CDR3 region is CASSPRQTGTYNEQFF. The CDR3 region has the DNA TGTGCCAGCAGCCCCCGGCAGACAGGAACCTACAATGAGCAGTTCTTC.

The chain links TRBV11-2 to TRBJ1-2; D is undetermined. The CDR3 sequence is 12 residues long. Germline CDR1 SGHAT, CDR2 FQNNGV. V gave up 4 bases and J gave up 7 bases, with 10 bases separating them. This CDR3 is CASSSEGFGYTF. DNA of the CDR3: TGTGCCAGCAGCTCGGAGGGTTTTGGCTACACCTTC.

This clone was recorded only once. This chain joins TRBV5-1 and TRBJ2-1; 8 positions agree with TRBD2. Germline V gives CDR1 SGHRS, CDR2 YFSETQ. The CDR3 sequence is 14 residues long. With V trimmed by 0 bases and J by 8 bases, 4 bases remained unmatched. The CDR3 sequence is CASSLAATSDEQFF. The CDR3 DNA reads as TGCGCCAGCAGCTTGGCCGCGACTAGCGATGAGCAGTTCTTC. Looking up the rest from reference TRBV5-1 and TRBJ2-1 gives the full variable domain: KAGVTQTPRYLIKTRGQQVTLSCSPISGHRSVSWYQQTPGQGLQFLFEYFSETQRNKGNFPGRFSGRQFSNSRSEMNVSTLELGDSALYLCASSLAATSDEQFFGPGTRLTVL.

The chain is built from TRBV6-5 and TRBJ1-3, with D unclear. Trimming left V 0 bases short and J 7 bases short, with 13 bases between. Germline assignment: CDR1 MNHEY and CDR2 SVGAGI. The CDR3 runs to 15 residues. The DNA of the CDR3 is TGTGCCAGCAGTTACTCGAGGCTCAACGGGAACACCATATATTTT. Amino acids: CASSYSRLNGNTIYF.

J is TRBJ2-1 and V is TRBV7-3, with D possibly matching TRBD1 (7 bases). This CDR3 has 13 amino acids. Between the trimmed V and J ends, which lost 5 bases and 10 bases, there was a span of 15 bases. CDR1 SGHTA and CDR2 FQGTGA come from the germline V gene. This chain's CDR3 is CASSPQGGGEQFF. The CDR3 DNA is TGTGCCAGCAGCCCCCAGGGGGGAGGAGAGCAGTTCTTC.

The chain has TRBV2 and TRBJ2-7; D uncertain. The V gene's germline CDR1 is SNHLY and CDR2 FYNNEI. Trimming took 3 bases from V and 6 from J, leaving 6 bases between them. CDR3 size: 11 residues. CDR3 DNA sequence: TGTGCCAGCAGTGACGGAACCGAGCAGTACTTC. Translating it yields CASSDGTEQYF.

The chain uses TRBV5-6 and TRBJ2-7; D might be TRBD2 (6 bases). V lost 0 bases, J lost 1 base, and 11 bases lay in between. Looked up from germline, CDR1 is SGHDT and CDR2 is YYEEEE. This CDR3 is 15 amino acids long. CDR3 nucleotides: TGTGCCAGCAGCTTGGGTCCTAGCGATTCCTACGAGCAGTACTTC. Its translation: CASSLGPSDSYEQYF.

The V call is TRBV29-1, the J call TRBJ1-5; unclear D gene. V was clipped by 5 bases and J by 2 bases, with 16 bases between them. Germline V gene data show CDR1 as SQVTM and CDR2 as ANQGSEA. CDR3 size: 15 residues. CDR3 coding DNA: TGCAGCGTTTCCCTCGACACTGCGGGCAATCAGCCCCAGCATTTT. Protein product: CSVSLDTAGNQPQHF.

Remarks on this clone: Other DNA variants within this sample encode the same CDR3. The chain carries TRBV7-9 and TRBJ2-7; TRBD1 might be the D (5 bases). The CDR3 is 14 amino acids. Trimming pared 1 base from V and 1 base from J, leaving 8 bases between. Germline values: CDR1 SEHNR, CDR2 FQNEAQ (reference sequence). This CDR3 reads CASSLVAGSYEQYF. The CDR3 nucleotides read TGTGCCAGCAGCTTAGTGGCAGGGTCCTACGAGCAGTACTTC.

About this clone: One end of the junction fails to match germline, which may point to a read error. The chain joins TRBV11-2 to TRBJ2-5; D not certain. The CDR3 sequence is 12 residues long. Looked up from germline, CDR1 is SGHAT and CDR2 is FQNNGV. The CDR3 protein is CASSLFQKTQYF. CDR3 in DNA: TGTGCCAGCAGCTTATTCCAAAAGACCCAGTACTTC.

V is TRBV2 and J is TRBJ2-3, with D hard to call. CDR3 length: 12 residues. V was pared by 7 bases and J by 2 bases, with 7 bases between. Germline-derived CDR1 and CDR2 are SNHLY and FYNNEI. Here the CDR3 reads CASTDHTDTQYF. CDR3 coding DNA: TGTGCCAGCACGGACCACACAGATACGCAGTATTTT.

The genes are TRBV9 and TRBJ2-7, with D maybe TRBD2 (5 bases). V was trimmed by 0 bases and J by 6 bases, leaving 10 bases between them. There are 13 residues in the CDR3. CDR1 and CDR2 from the germline V gene are SGDLS and YYNGEE. For the CDR3, the DNA is TGTGCCAGCAGCGTAGGTCGGGAATCCGAGCAGTACTTC. Its protein is CASSVGRESEQYF.

The chain combines TRBV29-1 with TRBJ2-7, with D perhaps TRBD2 (6 bases). CDR3 size: 14 residues. The germline V and J ends were trimmed by 4 bases and 2 bases, with 15 bases remaining between them. Germline CDR1 and CDR2: SQVTM and ANQGSEA. The DNA of the CDR3 is TGCAGCGTTGGACCGCGGGAAGCCCCCTACGAGCAGTACTTC. This encodes CSVGPREAPYEQYF.

This chain links TRBV28 with TRBJ2-5, with 7 nucleotides matching TRBD1. The J call may be faulty, since TRBJ2-7 better matches the DNA end. The CDR3 totals 16 residues. The germline CDR1 and CDR2 sequences are MDHEN and SYDVKM. This chain's CDR3 is CASTLGATGSTYEQYF. The CDR3 DNA reads as TGTGCCAGCACCCTGGGGGCGACAGGGAGTACCTACGAGCAGTACTTC.

This rearrangement joins TRBV5-1 to TRBJ1-5; 7 bases line up with TRBD1. This CDR3 is built from 15 residues. Losses at the gene ends were 3 bases for V and 8 bases for J; bases not matched to a gene: 11. CDR1 and CDR2 from the germline V gene are SGHRS and YFSETQ. The CDR3 reads CASSSGTVIKEPQHF. The CDR3, as DNA: TGCGCCAGCAGCTCCGGGACAGTGATCAAGGAGCCCCAGCATTTT.

This chain joins TRBV4-3 and TRBJ2-7; 12 nucleotides line up with TRBD2. This CDR3 spans 15 amino acids. The germline CDR1 and CDR2 sequences are LGHNA and YSLEER. The V and J ends lost 1 base and 6 bases, in that order; junction bases with no gene match: 4. CDR3 loop: CASSQVGLAGIEQYF. The CDR3 DNA reads as TGCGCCAGCAGCCAAGTCGGACTAGCGGGAATCGAGCAGTACTTC.

J is TRBJ2-5 and V is TRBV2, with a possible D match to TRBD2 (5 bases). This CDR3 comprises 15 residues. CDR1 and CDR2 from the germline V gene are SNHLY and FYNNEI. V shed 4 bases and J shed 2 bases, with 14 bases lying between them. CDR3 loop: CASSADWRLQETQYF. In DNA form, the CDR3 reads TGTGCCAGCAGTGCGGACTGGCGGTTACAAGAGACCCAGTACTTC. Full variable domain (remainder filled in from reference TRBV2 and TRBJ2-5): EPEVTQTPSHQVTQMGQEVILRCVPISNHLYFYWYRQILGQKVEFLVSFYNNEISEKSEIFDDQFSVERPDGSNFTLKIRSTKLEDSAMYFCASSADWRLQETQYFGPGTRLLVL.